The 18 T cell receptor beta chains below were found in one sample sequenced in a study of vaccination and CD4 T cells after COVID-19. Treatment indicated: roughly 10-day PBMC culture with coronavirus spike peptide pools or control peptides (ViraFEST assay). Pre-COVID-19 pandemic sampling (2011-2018) yielded the unexposed donor's CD4+ T cells. With the Oncomine TCR Beta short-read assay, DNA from cultured CD4+ T cells was sequenced. TCRdb re-derived calls from the PCR reads in MiXCR, one entry per CDR3 protein. The repertoire consists of roughly 6,100 distinct CDR3 sequences, with 49% occurring once and the leading ten covering 50% to 65%. Antigens for these TCRs are unknown. Sequenced input: CD4+ T cells from blood, cultured in vitro. The receptors were sampled from a human donor in good health.

This CDR3 reads CASGPGVVGGGYNEQFF. CDR3 DNA: TGTGCCAGCGGACCCGGGGTGGTAGGGGGCGGCTACAATGAGCAGTTCTTC. This chain connects TRBV28 to TRBJ2-1; 7 bases are shared with TRBD1. Trimming took 8 bases from V and 3 from J; bases not matched to a gene: 16. Germline V gene lookup returns CDR1 MDHEN and CDR2 SYDVKM. This CDR3 has 17 amino acids.

This sequence joins TRBV5-4 and TRBJ1-6, with D maybe TRBD1 (6 bases). The germline CDR1 and CDR2 sequences are SGHNT and YYREEE (reference sequence). The CDR3 has 16 amino acids. Trimming removed 1 base from V and 10 bases from J, with 18 bases in between. The CDR3 DNA follows: TGTGCCAGCAGCTTGAACACAGGCATAGGGGGATCACCCCTCCACTTT. Protein: CASSLNTGIGGSPLHF.

The chain recombines TRBV4-1 with TRBJ1-5, with a possible D match to TRBD1 (5 bases). The CDR3 has 15 amino acids. Deletions cut 0 bases from V and 3 bases from J, with 9 bases between. From germline, CDR1 is MGHRA and CDR2 YSYEKL. The CDR3 sequence: CASSQEDSFNQPQHF. CDR3 nucleotide sequence: TGCGCCAGCAGCCAAGAAGACAGCTTCAATCAGCCCCAGCATTTT.

This sequence joins TRBV15 and TRBJ2-1; 7 bases agree with TRBD1. The CDR3 is 16 residues long. The V gene's germline CDR1 is LNHNV and CDR2 YYDKDF (reference sequence). V shed 6 bases, J shed 2 bases, and the junction held 10 bases outside the gene matches. The CDR3 DNA is TGTGCCACCAGTCGTATAGACAGGGACCCCTACAATGAGCAGTTCTTC. It yields the protein CATSRIDRDPYNEQFF.

This clonotype has only one observation. The chain combines TRBV19 with TRBJ1-1, with D tentatively TRBD1 (5 bases). CDR1 and CDR2 from the germline V gene are LNHDA and SQIVND (reference sequence). With 5 bases removed from V and 6 bases from J, the gap between germline ends came to 13 bases. This CDR3 contains 13 residues. CDR3 sequence: CASSAQGFAEAFF. CDR3 DNA sequence: TGTGCCAGTAGTGCGCAGGGTTTCGCTGAAGCTTTCTTT.

The J gene is TRBJ2-6, the V gene TRBV11-2; D is ambiguous. Germline loops: CDR1 SGHAT, CDR2 FQNNGV. This CDR3 comprises 15 residues. V was clipped by 1 base and J by 2 bases, with 6 bases between them. CDR3 in DNA: TGTGCCAGCAGCTTAGGGCATCCTGGGGCCAACGTCCTGACTTTC. Translating gives CASSLGHPGANVLTF.

The chain joins TRBV7-6 to TRBJ2-7; no reliable D call. The CDR3 length is 12 residues. Trimming took off 8 bases at V and 1 base at J, with 9 bases between the two ends. The germline V gene encodes CDR1 SGHVS and CDR2 FNYEAQ. The CDR3 sequence is CASGTSSYEQYF. Written as DNA, the CDR3 is TGTGCCAGCGGTACGTCTTCCTACGAGCAGTACTTC.

CDR3 amino acids: CASRPMYSNQPQHF. The CDR3, as DNA: TGTGCCAGCAGGCCGATGTATAGCAATCAGCCCCAGCATTTT. The rearrangement joins TRBV27 to TRBJ1-5; D gene ambiguous. The CDR3 spans 14 residues. V lost 6 bases and J 0 bases, leaving 9 bases between the germline ends. The germline V gene has CDR1 MNHEY and CDR2 SMNVEV (reference sequence).

This chain connects TRBV4-3 to TRBJ2-7; TRBD2 aligns across 8 bases. The length of the CDR3 is 14 residues. The ends lost 4 bases at V and 4 bases at J; junction bases unmatched: 6. Germline V gives CDR1 LGHNA, CDR2 YSLEER. CDR3 sequence reads: CASSRTGGPYEQYF. The CDR3 DNA follows: TGCGCCAGCAGCCGAACGGGGGGGCCTTACGAGCAGTACTTC.

The chain is built from TRBV15 and TRBJ2-3; tentatively, D is TRBD2 (6 bases). The CDR3 extends over 15 amino acids. Trimming shortened V by 4 bases and J by 3 bases, and 14 bases separated the two germline ends. CDR1 is LNHNV and CDR2 is YYDKDF in the germline V gene (reference sequence). The CDR3 loop reads CATSNREMLTDTQYF. CDR3 DNA: TGTGCCACCAGCAACCGGGAGATGTTGACAGATACGCAGTATTTT.

This clonotype was counted only a few times. This sequence joins TRBV12-3 or TRBV12-4 and TRBJ2-3; 9 bases are a match to TRBD1. CDR3 length: 13 residues. V lost 8 bases to trimming and J lost 4 bases; unmatched junction nucleotides: 4. CDR3: CASADRGPDTQYF. CDR3 nucleotides: TGTGCCAGCGCGGACAGGGGCCCAGATACGCAGTATTTT.

The CDR3 is CASSGTGNSPLHF. As DNA, the CDR3 is TGTGCCAGTTCAGGGACGGGGAATTCACCCCTCCACTTT. The chain combines TRBV19 with TRBJ1-6, with D possibly being TRBD1 (5 bases). The CDR3 runs 13 residues. Per germline, CDR1 LNHDA and CDR2 SQIVND (reference sequence). Trimming left V 8 bases short and J 7 bases short, with 12 bases between.

The rearrangement uses TRBV20-1 and TRBJ2-3; the match to TRBD2 covers 15 bases. CDR3 length: 16 amino acids. Germline-derived CDR1 and CDR2 are DFQATT and SNEGSKA (reference sequence). With V trimmed by 4 bases and J by 4 bases, 6 bases remained unmatched. CDR3 nucleotides: TGCAGTGCTACCAGGACTAGCGGGAGGGCCGCAGATACGCAGTATTTT. Its translation: CSATRTSGRAADTQYF.

The genes are TRBV6-5 and TRBJ1-3; the D is unclear. The germline CDR1 and CDR2 sequences are MNHEY and SVGAGI. Deletions cut 2 bases from V and 0 bases from J, with 11 bases between. This CDR3 is built from 16 residues. CDR3 sequence (DNA): TGTGCCAGCAGTTACGGGCGGGAGGGCTCTGGAAACACCATATATTTT. Translating gives CASSYGREGSGNTIYF.

The chain joins TRBV7-9 to TRBJ1-1; a possible D gene is TRBD1 (6 bases). V lost 5 bases and J lost 1, with 14 bases in between. The CDR3 totals 15 residues. The V gene's germline CDR1 is SEHNR and CDR2 FQNEAQ (reference sequence). The CDR3 protein is CASSPQGLGNTEAFF. The CDR3 DNA sequence: TGTGCCAGCAGCCCGCAGGGGTTAGGGAACACTGAAGCTTTCTTT.

The chain employs TRBV20-1 and TRBJ2-5; no definite D call. V dropped 3 bases and J dropped 7 bases, with 18 bases sitting between them. The CDR3 has 14 residues. CDR1 DFQATT and CDR2 SNEGSKA come from the germline V gene (reference sequence). CDR3 in DNA: TGCAGTGCTAGGCATGATGCGTTCACCGGGACCCAGTACTTC. Amino acids: CSARHDAFTGTQYF.

The J gene is TRBJ2-5, the V gene TRBV9, with D uncertain. The V gene lost 10 bases and the J gene lost 5 bases, with 12 bases spanning the gap. The germline CDR1 and CDR2 sequences are SGDLS and YYNGEE. The CDR3 totals 11 residues. The CDR3: CAPPARETQYF. The CDR3, as DNA: TGTGCCCCTCCTGCCCGGGAGACCCAGTACTTC.

This clonotype has only one observation. Here the CDR3 reads CASGTVVGNEQFF. In DNA form, the CDR3 reads TGTGCCAGCGGGACGGTCGTTGGGAATGAGCAGTTCTTC. This rearrangement joins TRBV21-1 to TRBJ2-1; the table's D call TRBD1 went unverified against the DNA. TRBV21-1 corresponds to a pseudogene. The length of the CDR3 is 13 residues.